Sequencing of this T cell receptor (beta chain) was carried out in a study of control samples from healthy donors and cancer patients. Libraries were prepared by immunoSEQ multiplex PCR; TCRdb keeps only in-frame clonotypes and omits some of them. The table lists about 160,000 clones, over 85% of them singletons. This clone was counted a single time. V was cut by 4 bases and J by 1 base, with 10 bases left in between. Germline V lookup: CDR1 LNHDA, CDR2 SQIVND (reference sequence). The CDR3 runs 14 residues. The genes are TRBV19 and TRBJ1-1; TRBD1 might be the D (5 bases). The sequence was collected from a woman aged 55 to 70 in good health. Sequencing was carried out using blood. DNA for the CDR3: TGTGCCAGTAGTAGCGGACATCCGAACACTGAAGCTTTCTTT. Protein sequence: CASSSGHPNTEAFF.